The subject of this entry is one TCR beta chain. No antigen is known for it. The CDR3 sequence is 14 residues long. Trimming took off 3 bases at V and 0 bases at J, with 8 bases between the two ends. The germline gives CDR1 SNHLY, CDR2 FYNNEI. Method: immunoSEQ multiplex PCR; TCRdb's copy keeps in-frame clones and lacks some. The sample contains a few hundred thousand clones, about four fifths of which appear only once. The data belong to a study of Ad26.COV2.S vaccination and SARS-CoV-2 variants. Study-wide points: Vaccine recipients and placebo recipients showed similar non-spike TCR breadth.

Described treatment: approximately 18 received Ad26.COV2.S at low or high dose, single or two shots; about 5 received placebo; per-sample allocation not given. Samples were taken on day 63 after the first vaccine or placebo injection. The source material was peripheral blood, sampled in a trial of Ad26.COV2.S vaccine versus placebo. The sequence was obtained from a person aged 18-65 years who received the Ad26.COV2.S COVID-19 vaccine or a placebo. V is TRBV2 and J is TRBJ1-2; D gene ambiguous. CDR3 coding DNA: TGTGCCAGCAGTGAGGTACTAACTAACTATGGCTACACCTTC. It translates to CASSEVLTNYGYTF.